These 3 T cell receptor beta chains came from one sample sequenced in a study of T cell responses to AZD1222 COVID-19 vaccine. Data came from immunoSEQ multiplex PCR; TCRdb stores just in-frame clones and leaves some out. The sample comprises around 140,000 clones, 92% of which are singletons, and roughly 9.9% rests with the top ten. Sequenced here: peripheral blood, sampled 28 days after the second AZD1222 dose. These receptors originate from an adult who received the AZD1222 COVID-19 vaccine.

The chain is built from TRBV30 and TRBJ1-1; D is undetermined. V was cut by 1 base and J by 5 bases, with 5 bases left in between. CDR1 is GTSNPN, CDR2 SVGIG, per germline (reference sequence). This CDR3 contains 11 residues. The CDR3 here is CAWSGWTEAFF. CDR3 coding DNA: TGTGCCTGGAGTGGTTGGACTGAAGCTTTCTTT.

The V and J genes are TRBV2 and TRBJ1-5, with D unclear. The CDR3 is made up of 14 amino acids. V lost 7 bases to trimming and J lost 0 bases, with 10 bases between them. Germline V gene data show CDR1 as SNHLY and CDR2 as FYNNEI. CDR3 sequence (DNA): TGTGCCAGCAAGGGAGCCTATAGCAATCAGCCCCAGCATTTT. Amino acid sequence: CASKGAYSNQPQHF.

This chain links TRBV4-3 with TRBJ1-5; D call uncertain. The CDR3 runs to 16 residues. The V gene lost 0 bases and the J gene lost 0 bases, with 9 bases spanning the gap. CDR1 is LGHNA, CDR2 YSLEER, per germline. The CDR3 is CASSQDWVYSNQPQHF. CDR3 in DNA: TGCGCCAGCAGCCAAGATTGGGTCTATAGCAATCAGCCCCAGCATTTT.